What follows is one T cell receptor beta chain and its context. Its antigen is currently unknown. Germline values: CDR1 SNHLY, CDR2 FYNNEI. This CDR3 has 12 amino acids. Trimming cost V 5 bases and J 3 bases, with 8 bases left between them. This sample was taken from a study of tumor-infiltrating lymphocytes in localized non-small cell lung cancer. Findings and caveats of the study: T-cell fraction did not differ between immunotypes IM1 and IM2.

Some clones are missing from TCRdb's copy, which holds only in-frame ones; the method was immunoSEQ multiplex PCR. Of roughly 13,000 clones in the sample, roughly 82% are singletons; the top ten hold around 21%. Sequenced input: lung tumor tissue. The TCR sequence derives from a human donor with non-small cell lung cancer. The rearrangement links TRBV2 to TRBJ2-7; D is undetermined. CDR3 sequence reads: CASSPAYYEQYF. Here the CDR3 DNA reads TGTGCCAGCAGTCCAGCCTACTACGAGCAGTACTTC.